This T cell receptor (beta chain) originates from a study of OX40 agonist ivuxolimab in advanced cancers. Study information: Patients assigned to dose escalation were diagnosed with hepatocellular carcinoma, melanoma, renal cell or head and neck cancer. Antecedent anti-PD-1, anti-PD-L1 or anti-CTLA-4 therapy was permissible, with roughly 40% having received some.

Overall study findings and caveats: No determination was made of the antigen specificity of the expanded peripheral T cells.

About this clone itself: The antigen is unknown.

CDR1 is MNHEY, CDR2 SVGAGI, per germline. V lost 4 bases and J lost 8, with 17 bases in between. The CDR3 consists of 14 residues. TCRdb keeps only in-frame clones here, not all; method: immunoSEQ multiplex PCR. The table shows fewer than 25,000 clones, with approximately 85% occurring only once. This sample comprised CD4+ or CD8+ T cells sorted from blood, obtained in a trial of the OX40 agonist ivuxolimab. The sequence was obtained from an adult with an advanced solid tumor such as melanoma, head and neck, liver or kidney cancer. V is TRBV6-5 and J is TRBJ1-2; possibly TRBD1 for D (5 bases). The CDR3 bases are TGTGCCAGCAGTTCTGACTGGGCGGGGCAGGGCTACACCTTC. It encodes CASSSDWAGQGYTF.